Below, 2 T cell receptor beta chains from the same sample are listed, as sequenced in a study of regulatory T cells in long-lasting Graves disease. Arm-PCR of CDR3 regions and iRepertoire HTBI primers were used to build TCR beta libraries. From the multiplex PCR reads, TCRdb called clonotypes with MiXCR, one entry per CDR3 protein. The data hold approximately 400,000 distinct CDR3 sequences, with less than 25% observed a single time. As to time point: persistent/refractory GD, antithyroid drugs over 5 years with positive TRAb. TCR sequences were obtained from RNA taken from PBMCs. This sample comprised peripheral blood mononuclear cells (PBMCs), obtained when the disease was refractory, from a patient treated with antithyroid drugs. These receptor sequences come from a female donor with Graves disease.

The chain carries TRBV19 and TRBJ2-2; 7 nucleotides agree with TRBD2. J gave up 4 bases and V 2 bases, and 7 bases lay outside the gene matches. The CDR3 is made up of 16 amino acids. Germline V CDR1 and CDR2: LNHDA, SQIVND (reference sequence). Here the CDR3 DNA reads TGTGCCAGTAGTATAAAGCGGGAATGGAGCACCGGGGAGCTGTTTTTT. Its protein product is CASSIKREWSTGELFF.

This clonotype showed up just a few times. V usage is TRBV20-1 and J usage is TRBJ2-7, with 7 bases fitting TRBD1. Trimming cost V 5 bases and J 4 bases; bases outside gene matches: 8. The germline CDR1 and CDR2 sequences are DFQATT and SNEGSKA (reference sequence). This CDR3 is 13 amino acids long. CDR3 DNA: TGCAGTGCTCCCCCGGCAGGGGGTTACGAGCAGTACTTC. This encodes CSAPPAGGYEQYF.